The source of this T cell receptor (beta chain) is a study of control samples from healthy donors and cancer patients. Trimming took off 8 bases at V and 6 bases at J, with 22 bases between the two ends. Germline CDR1 and CDR2: GTSNPN and SVGIG (reference sequence). The CDR3 extends over 15 amino acids. The protocol was immunoSEQ multiplex PCR, while the TCRdb copy is restricted to in-frame clones and leaves out a portion. The sample lists 90,000 to 150,000 clones, roughly 90% seen once, with 7.8% in the top ten. The chain links TRBV30 to TRBJ2-2; tentatively, D is TRBD1 (5 bases). The clonotype was recovered from a young woman in good health. The sequencing input was blood. DNA for the CDR3: TGTGCCGGGAAGGCTAACCAGGGTGGAGCCGGGGAGCTGTTTTTT. This sequence encodes CAGKANQGGAGELFF.